This record looks at one T cell receptor beta chain sequence and its context. Germline CDR1 and CDR2: SEHNR and FQNEAQ (reference sequence). V shed 4 bases, J shed 1 base, and the junction held 5 bases outside the gene matches. The CDR3 is made up of 15 amino acids. CD45RO-negative cells were positively selected for CCR7, leaving out terminally differentiated effector memory CD45RA+ cells. The data were produced by immunoSEQ multiplex PCR, yet TCRdb's version contains in-frame clones alone and is incomplete. The sample carries approximately 740,000 clones, 80% to 95% recorded once. The data derive from a study of shared clonotypes between healthy human individuals.

The TCR was taken from a man aged 25 to 40 in good health. V and J are TRBV7-9 and TRBJ2-7; 9 nucleotides line up with TRBD2. The specimen sequenced was naive CD8+ T cells sorted from blood. The DNA of the CDR3 is TGTGCCAGCAGCTCACGACTAGCGGAGTCCTACGAGCAGTACTTC. Residues: CASSSRLAESYEQYF.